This T cell receptor beta chain originates from a study of T cell responses to AZD1222 COVID-19 vaccine (dated by TCRdb to the early 2020s). For the wider study: Because spike-specific TCR depth and breadth did not differ between the two schedules, AZD1222 recipients who got a second dose at roughly 4 weeks were pooled with those who got a second dose at roughly 12 weeks. A total of 233 trial participants underwent TCR sequencing, of whom 207 received two doses of AZD1222 and around 25 received two doses of the MenACWY control vaccine. Trial participants were enrolled by age into subgroups of 18-55, 56-69 and 70-plus years, and roughly 160, 29 and 62 TCR-sequenced participants, respectively, were included in these subgroups.

Remarks on this clone: There is no known antigen for this receptor. Within one base of it there is no much larger clone, and no base qualities were kept.

Summary of the overall study and its limitations: Only five or six AZD1222 recipients were SARS-CoV-2 seropositive at baseline, limiting conclusions about previously exposed vaccinees. Because no samples from the day 14 peak response were available, repertoires could be characterized only after the peak T cell response. Nearly half of unique spike-specific TCRs reportedly recognized epitopes outside regions mutated in the B.1.351 and B.1.1.7 variants. Participants were mostly white British and included more females than males, and it was suggested by the authors that clonal diversity may have been underestimated. Spike-specific TCR breadth and depth rose significantly after two AZD1222 doses compared with day 0 and with MenACWY recipients. The 56-69-year group was small, and its depth increase did not reach significance, likely because of low power. Vaccine-associated CD4 TCRs spanned the whole spike protein, with dominant responses in regions 160-218 and 743-854.

The CDR3 regions of human TCRbeta chains were subjected to immunosequencing. The original pipeline was this. TCRs in the repertoires were compared against a reference library of SARS-CoV-2-specific TCRs that had been generated with the MIRA antigen-specificity platform. Breadth was defined as the fraction of unique TCRs that were SARS-CoV-2-associated, and depth was defined as the fraction of total T cells that were SARS-CoV-2-associated. Using the MIRA data, every spike-specific TCR was mapped to the spike region that the TCR reacted to and assigned to either a CD4 or a CD8 class. Log10-transformed breadth and depth values were compared by one-way ANOVA with Sidak's multiple comparisons tests. In its TCRdb copy, this immuneACCESS table keeps in-frame sequences only and misses some clones. Where compared with another copy, unresolved V genes explain less than half of these, and the others have no known cause. V and J calls and clone size are as listed in that table; D and trimming were resolved from the DNA. Here the sample has roughly 100,000 clones; nearly 95% occur a single time. Together, the top ten hold approximately 5% of the sample.

The germline V gene (reference sequence) supplies CDR1 LNHDA and CDR2 SQIVND. Unmatched junction bases come to 0, with V trimmed by 4 bases and J by 2 bases. Inclusive of the bounding cysteine and phenylalanine, the CDR3 is 13 residues long. CDR3 DNA is the only sequence kept; it has 39 bases, read in frame from the first base. Taken with the paper, the label for time point translates to: baseline before first vaccination. The vaccinee samples were drawn from two UK trials, COV001 and COV002, one of which was a single-blind randomized controlled phase 2/3 trial testing AZD1222 (ChAdOx1 nCoV-19) in healthy adults. For TCRbeta chain sequencing, PBMC samples were collected from trial participants at day 0 and at day 28 after the second dose.

The sample in question was peripheral blood, obtained on day 0 of AZD1222 vaccination. In this chain, TRBV19 is recombined with TRBJ2-7, and 9 junctional nucleotides match TRBD2. This receptor was obtained from an adult in good health. The CDR3 region reads CASSSGRAYEQYF. The DNA sequence is TGTGCCAGTAGTAGCGGGAGGGCCTACGAGCAGTACTTC.